The sequence of this T cell receptor beta chain was determined in a study of T-cell reconstitution after alpha-beta-depleted transplantation in children. Study results and caveats: Alpha-beta T cells present about two months after transplant were reported to originate from several hundred expanded graft clones.

Molecular barcoding with unique molecular identifiers was used for the TCRbeta library. One entry per CDR3 protein, called by TCRdb with MiXCR from the PCR reads. Counted here are about 98,000 distinct CDR3 sequences, under 25% occurring once; the ten biggest clones make up about a fifth. This clonotype was detected only a few times. As yet, its antigen is unknown. Per germline, CDR1 SGHTA and CDR2 FQGNSA. Trimming took 1 base from V and 3 from J, leaving 7 bases between them. This CDR3 contains 13 residues. The chain couples TRBV7-2 to TRBJ2-7; no definite D call. The sequence came from a boy aged 2 to 10 with acute lymphoblastic leukemia, due to receive a stem cell transplant. Sequenced here: PBMCs, sampled before TCRalphabeta/CD19-depleted stem cell transplant. The CDR3 bases are TGTGCCAGCAGCTTAGTAGATGGCTACGAGCAGTACTTC. Translation gives CASSLVDGYEQYF.